Detailed here is one TCR beta chain. No antigen is known for it. V gave up 6 bases and J gave up 3 bases, with 17 bases separating them. Germline V gives CDR1 MDHEN, CDR2 SYDVKM. The length of the CDR3 is 15 residues. These data originate in a study of beta chain features in type 1 diabetes. Study-wide results and caveats: Shortening that was moderate but significant affected the TCRB CDR3s of Type 1 diabetes patients in all four CD4+ subsets.

What was sequenced were expressed TCRB transcripts, since all of the isolated RNA had been reverse transcribed. Sequencing was performed with immunoSEQ multiplex PCR; in TCRdb, only in-frame clones are kept and a portion is missing. The sample lists 640,000 or so clones; around an eighth were seen once. The receptor comes from a man aged 18 to 30 with type 1 diabetes. This chain uses TRBV28 with TRBJ1-2; D unresolved. The source material was naive CD4+ T cells from blood. CDR3 amino acids: CASSWKTLSHYGYTF. The CDR3 bases are TGTGCCAGCAGCTGGAAGACACTCAGTCACTATGGCTACACCTTC.